The sequence of this T cell receptor beta chain was determined in a study of tumor-infiltrating lymphocytes in primary liver carcinoma. Background on the study: Samples had roughly 3.5 to 7.13 million productive TCRbeta reads, comparable between tissue types. Findings of the study overall: Less overlap was seen in tumor-adjacent and tumor-blood pairs than in tumor region pairs.

Looked up from germline, CDR1 is MNHEY and CDR2 is SVGAGI. The ends were cut back, 4 bases at V and 2 bases at J, with 13 bases in the middle. The CDR3 runs 15 residues. A primer matching the constant region was used to make TCR beta cDNA from about 500 ng of total RNA. Three nested multiplex PCR rounds of slightly modified ARM-PCR generated TCR beta libraries. The two initial PCR rounds, ten to eleven cycles each, used TRBV1-TRBV30 forward and C-beta reverse primers. TCRdb ran MiXCR on the multiplex PCR reads and lists one entry per CDR3 protein. The sample lists approximately 330,000 distinct CDR3 sequences, less than 70% seen once, with about 6.5% in the top ten. This clonotype was recorded many times. Its antigen is as yet unknown. Germline DNA was also extracted, while the blood RNA originated from unsorted whole blood.

This chain joins TRBV6-5 and TRBJ2-3; a weak D match, TRBD2 (6 bases). Input material: peripheral blood. The clonotype was recovered from a man aged 40-50 years with primary liver carcinoma and hepatitis B virus infection. CDR3 DNA sequence: TGTGCCAGCAGTTTTGGGGGACTGTACACAGATACGCAGTATTTT. This gives the protein CASSFGGLYTDTQYF.